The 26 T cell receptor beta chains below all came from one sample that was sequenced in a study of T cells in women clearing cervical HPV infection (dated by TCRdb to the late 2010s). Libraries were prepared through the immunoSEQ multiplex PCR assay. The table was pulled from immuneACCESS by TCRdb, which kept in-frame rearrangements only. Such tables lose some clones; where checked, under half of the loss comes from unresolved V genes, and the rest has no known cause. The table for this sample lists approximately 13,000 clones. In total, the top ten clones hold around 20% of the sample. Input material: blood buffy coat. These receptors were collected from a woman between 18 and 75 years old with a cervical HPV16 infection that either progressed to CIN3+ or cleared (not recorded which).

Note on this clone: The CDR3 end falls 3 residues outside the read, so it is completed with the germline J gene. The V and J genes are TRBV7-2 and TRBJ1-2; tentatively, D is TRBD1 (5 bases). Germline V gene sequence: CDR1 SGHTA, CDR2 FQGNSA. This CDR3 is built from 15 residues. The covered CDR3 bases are TGTGCCAGCAGCTCCCGCGGGGGTGGGGCAGATACC. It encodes CASSSRGGGADT. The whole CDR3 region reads CASSSRGGGADTYTF.

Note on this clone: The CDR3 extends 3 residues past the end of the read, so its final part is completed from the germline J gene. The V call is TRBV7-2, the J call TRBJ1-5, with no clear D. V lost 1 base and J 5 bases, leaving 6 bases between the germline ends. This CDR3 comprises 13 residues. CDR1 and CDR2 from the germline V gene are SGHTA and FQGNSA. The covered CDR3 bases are TGTGCCAGCAGCTTAGGTCAGGATCAGCCC. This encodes CASSLGQDQP. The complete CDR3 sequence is CASSLGQDQPQHF.

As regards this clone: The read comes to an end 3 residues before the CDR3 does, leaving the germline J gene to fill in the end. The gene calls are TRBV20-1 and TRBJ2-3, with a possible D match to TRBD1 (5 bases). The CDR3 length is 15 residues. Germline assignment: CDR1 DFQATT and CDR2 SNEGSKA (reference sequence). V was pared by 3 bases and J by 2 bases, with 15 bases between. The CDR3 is CSASRALGFTDTQYF. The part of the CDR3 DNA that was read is TGCAGTGCTAGCAGGGCCTTAGGATTCACAGATACG.

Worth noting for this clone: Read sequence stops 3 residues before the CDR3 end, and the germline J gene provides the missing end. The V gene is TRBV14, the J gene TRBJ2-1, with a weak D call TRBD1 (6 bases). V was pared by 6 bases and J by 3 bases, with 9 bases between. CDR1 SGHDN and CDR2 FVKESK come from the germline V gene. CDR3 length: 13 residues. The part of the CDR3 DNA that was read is TGTGCCAGCAGGGGGGCAGTCTACAATGAG. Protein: CASRGAVYNE. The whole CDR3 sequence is CASRGAVYNEQFF. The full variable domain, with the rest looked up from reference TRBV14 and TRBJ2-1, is EAGVTQFPSHSVIEKGQTVTLRCDPISGHDNLYWYRRVMGKEIKFLLHFVKESKQDESGMPNNRFLAERTGGTYSTLKVQPAELEDSGVYFCASRGAVYNEQFFGPGTRLTVL.

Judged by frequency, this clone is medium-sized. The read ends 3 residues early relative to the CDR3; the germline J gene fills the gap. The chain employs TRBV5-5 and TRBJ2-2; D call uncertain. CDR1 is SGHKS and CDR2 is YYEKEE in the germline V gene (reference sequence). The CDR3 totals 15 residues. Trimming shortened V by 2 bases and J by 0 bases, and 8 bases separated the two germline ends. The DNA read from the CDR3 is TGTGCCAGCAGCTTTACTTACCCGAACACCGGGGAG. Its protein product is CASSFTYPNTGE. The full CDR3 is CASSFTYPNTGELFF.

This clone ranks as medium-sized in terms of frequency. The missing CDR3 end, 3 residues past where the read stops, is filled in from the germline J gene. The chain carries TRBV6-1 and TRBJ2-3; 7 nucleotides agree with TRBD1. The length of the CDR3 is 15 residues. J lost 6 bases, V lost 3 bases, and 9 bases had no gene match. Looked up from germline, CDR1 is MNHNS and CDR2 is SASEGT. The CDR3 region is CASSEGQSERDTQYF. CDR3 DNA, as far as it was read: TGTGCCAGCAGTGAGGGACAGTCGGAAAGGGATACG.

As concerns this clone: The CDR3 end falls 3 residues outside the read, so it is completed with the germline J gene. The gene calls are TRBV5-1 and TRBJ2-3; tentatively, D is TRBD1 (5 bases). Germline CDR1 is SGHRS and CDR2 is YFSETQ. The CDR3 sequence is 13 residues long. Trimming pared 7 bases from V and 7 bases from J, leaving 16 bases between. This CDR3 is CASRDSTSNTQYF. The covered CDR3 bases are TGCGCCAGCCGTGACAGCACTTCCAATACG.

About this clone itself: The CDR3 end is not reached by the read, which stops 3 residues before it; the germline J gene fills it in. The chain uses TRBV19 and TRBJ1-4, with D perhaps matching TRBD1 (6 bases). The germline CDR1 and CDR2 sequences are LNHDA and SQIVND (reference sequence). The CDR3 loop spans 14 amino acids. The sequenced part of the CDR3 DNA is TGTGCCAGTAACCAAAAGACAGGAGGTTCACCA. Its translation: CASNQKTGGSP. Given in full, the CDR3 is CASNQKTGGSPLFF.

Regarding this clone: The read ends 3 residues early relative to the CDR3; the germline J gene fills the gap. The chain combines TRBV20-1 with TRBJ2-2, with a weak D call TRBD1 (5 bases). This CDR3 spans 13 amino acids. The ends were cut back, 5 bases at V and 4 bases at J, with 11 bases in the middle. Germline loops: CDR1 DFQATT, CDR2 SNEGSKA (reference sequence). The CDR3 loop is CSAPGMPTGELFF. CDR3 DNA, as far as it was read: TGCAGTGCTCCAGGGATGCCCACCGGGGAG.

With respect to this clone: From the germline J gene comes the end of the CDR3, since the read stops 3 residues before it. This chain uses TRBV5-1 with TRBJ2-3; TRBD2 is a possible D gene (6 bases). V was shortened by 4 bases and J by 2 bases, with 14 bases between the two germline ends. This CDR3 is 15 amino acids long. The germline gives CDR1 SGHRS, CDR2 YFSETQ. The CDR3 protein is CASSRVSGNTDTQYF. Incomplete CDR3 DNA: TGCGCCAGCAGCCGGGTTAGCGGTAACACAGATACG. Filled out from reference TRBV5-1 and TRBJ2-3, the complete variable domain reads KAGVTQTPRYLIKTRGQQVTLSCSPISGHRSVSWYQQTPGQGLQFLFEYFSETQRNKGNFPGRFSGRQFSNSRSEMNVSTLELGDSALYLCASSRVSGNTDTQYFGPGTRLTVL.

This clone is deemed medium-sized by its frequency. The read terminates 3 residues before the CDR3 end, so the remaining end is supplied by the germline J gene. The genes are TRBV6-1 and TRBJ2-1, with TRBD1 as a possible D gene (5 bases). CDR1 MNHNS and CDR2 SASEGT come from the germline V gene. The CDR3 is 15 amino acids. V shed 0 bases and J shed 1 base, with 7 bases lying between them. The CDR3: CASSEAQGSYNEQFF. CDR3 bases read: TGTGCCAGCAGTGAAGCGCAGGGATCCTACAATGAG.

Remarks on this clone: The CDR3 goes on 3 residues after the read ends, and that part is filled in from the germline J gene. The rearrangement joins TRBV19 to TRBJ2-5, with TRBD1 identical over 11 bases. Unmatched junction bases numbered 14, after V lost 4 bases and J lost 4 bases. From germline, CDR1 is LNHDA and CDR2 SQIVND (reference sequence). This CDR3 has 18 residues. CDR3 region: CASSKGQGDSATSETQYF. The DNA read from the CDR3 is TGTGCCAGTAGTAAGGGACAGGGGGACTCCGCTACTTCAGAGACC.

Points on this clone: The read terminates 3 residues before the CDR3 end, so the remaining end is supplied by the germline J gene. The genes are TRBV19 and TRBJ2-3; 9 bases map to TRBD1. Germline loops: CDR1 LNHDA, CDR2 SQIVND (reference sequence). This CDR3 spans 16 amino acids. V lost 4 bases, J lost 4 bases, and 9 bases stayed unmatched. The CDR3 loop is CASSTRDRGDPDTQYF. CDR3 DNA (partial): TGTGCCAGTAGTACCCGAGACAGGGGGGATCCAGATACG.

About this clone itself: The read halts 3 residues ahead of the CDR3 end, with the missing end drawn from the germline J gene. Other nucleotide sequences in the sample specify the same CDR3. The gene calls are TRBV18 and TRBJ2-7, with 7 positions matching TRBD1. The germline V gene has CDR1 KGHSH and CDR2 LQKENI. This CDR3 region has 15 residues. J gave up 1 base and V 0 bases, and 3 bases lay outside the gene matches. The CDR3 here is CASSPPTTGSYEQYF. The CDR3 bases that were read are TGTGCCAGCTCACCACCGACGACAGGGTCCTACGAG.

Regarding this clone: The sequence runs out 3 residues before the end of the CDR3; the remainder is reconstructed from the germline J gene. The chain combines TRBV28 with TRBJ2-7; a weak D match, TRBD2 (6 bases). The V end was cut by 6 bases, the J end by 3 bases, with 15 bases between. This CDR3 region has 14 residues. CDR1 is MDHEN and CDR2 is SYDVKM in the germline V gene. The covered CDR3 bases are TGTGCCAGCAGACTACGTAGCGGCCTCTACGAG. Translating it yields CASRLRSGLYE. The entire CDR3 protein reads CASRLRSGLYEQYF.

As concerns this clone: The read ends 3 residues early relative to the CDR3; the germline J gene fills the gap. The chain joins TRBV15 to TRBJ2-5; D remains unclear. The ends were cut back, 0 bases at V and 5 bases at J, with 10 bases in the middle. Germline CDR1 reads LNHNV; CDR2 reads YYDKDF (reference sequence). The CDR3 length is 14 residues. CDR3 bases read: TGTGCCACCAGCAGAGACCACAGATGGGAGACC. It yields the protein CATSRDHRWET. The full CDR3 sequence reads CATSRDHRWETQYF.

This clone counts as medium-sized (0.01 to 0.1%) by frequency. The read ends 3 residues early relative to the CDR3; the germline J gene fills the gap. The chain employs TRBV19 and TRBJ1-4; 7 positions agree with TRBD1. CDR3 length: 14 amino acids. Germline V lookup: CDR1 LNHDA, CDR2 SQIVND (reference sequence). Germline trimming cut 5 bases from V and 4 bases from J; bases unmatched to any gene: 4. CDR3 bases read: TGTGCCAGTAGTGGGGACAGCCTTAATGAAAAA. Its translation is CASSGDSLNEK. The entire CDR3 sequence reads CASSGDSLNEKLFF.

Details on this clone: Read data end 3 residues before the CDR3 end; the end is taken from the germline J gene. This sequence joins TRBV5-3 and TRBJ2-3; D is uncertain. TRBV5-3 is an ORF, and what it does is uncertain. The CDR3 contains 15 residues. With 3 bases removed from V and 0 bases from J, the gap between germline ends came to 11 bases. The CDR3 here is CARSSGSLSTDTQYF. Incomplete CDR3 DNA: TGTGCCAGAAGCTCAGGATCCCTTAGCACAGATACG.

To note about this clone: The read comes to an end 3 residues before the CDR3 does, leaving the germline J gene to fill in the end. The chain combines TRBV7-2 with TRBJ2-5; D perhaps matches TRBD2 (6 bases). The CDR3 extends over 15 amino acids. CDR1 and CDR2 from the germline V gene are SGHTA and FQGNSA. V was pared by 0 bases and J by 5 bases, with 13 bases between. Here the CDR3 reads CASSLAQTSVETQYF. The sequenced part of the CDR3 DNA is TGTGCCAGCAGCTTAGCGCAGACTAGTGTTGAGACC.

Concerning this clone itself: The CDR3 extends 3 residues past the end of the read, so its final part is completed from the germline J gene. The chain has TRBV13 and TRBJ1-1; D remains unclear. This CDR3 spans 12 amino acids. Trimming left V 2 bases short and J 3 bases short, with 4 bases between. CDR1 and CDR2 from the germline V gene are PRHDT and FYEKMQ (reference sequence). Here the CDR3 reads CASSLQYTEAFF. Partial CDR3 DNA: TGTGCCAGCAGCTTACAGTACACTGAA.

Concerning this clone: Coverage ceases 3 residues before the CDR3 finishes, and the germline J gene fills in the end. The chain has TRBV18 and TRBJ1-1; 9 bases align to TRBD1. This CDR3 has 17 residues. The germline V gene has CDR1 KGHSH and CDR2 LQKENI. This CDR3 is CASSPGFIRTGDLSAFF. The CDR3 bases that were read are TGTGCCAGCTCACCAGGGTTTATTAGGACAGGGGACCTCTCA.

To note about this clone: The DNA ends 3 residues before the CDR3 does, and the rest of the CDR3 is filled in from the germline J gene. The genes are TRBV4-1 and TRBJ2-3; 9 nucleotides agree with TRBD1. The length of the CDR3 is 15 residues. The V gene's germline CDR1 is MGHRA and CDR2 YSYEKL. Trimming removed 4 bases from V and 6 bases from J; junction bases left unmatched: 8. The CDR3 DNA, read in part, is TGCGCCAGCAGCCCCGAAGGACAGGGGTACGATACG. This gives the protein CASSPEGQGYDT. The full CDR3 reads CASSPEGQGYDTQYF.

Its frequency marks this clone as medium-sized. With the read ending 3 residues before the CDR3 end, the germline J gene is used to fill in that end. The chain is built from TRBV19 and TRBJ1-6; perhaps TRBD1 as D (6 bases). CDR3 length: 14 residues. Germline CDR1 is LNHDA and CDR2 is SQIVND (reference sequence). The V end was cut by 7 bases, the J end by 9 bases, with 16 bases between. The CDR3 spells CASNQKTGGSPLHF. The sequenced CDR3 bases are TGTGCCAGTAACCAAAAGACAGGAGGTTCACCC.

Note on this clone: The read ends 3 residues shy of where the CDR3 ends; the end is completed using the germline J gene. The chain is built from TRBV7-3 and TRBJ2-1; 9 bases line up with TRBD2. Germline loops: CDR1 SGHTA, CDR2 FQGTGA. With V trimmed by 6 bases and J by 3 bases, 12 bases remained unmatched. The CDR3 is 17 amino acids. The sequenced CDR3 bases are TGTGCCAGCAGGTCCCCCTGGGCTAGCGGGGACTACAATGAG. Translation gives CASRSPWASGDYNE. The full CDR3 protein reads CASRSPWASGDYNEQFF.

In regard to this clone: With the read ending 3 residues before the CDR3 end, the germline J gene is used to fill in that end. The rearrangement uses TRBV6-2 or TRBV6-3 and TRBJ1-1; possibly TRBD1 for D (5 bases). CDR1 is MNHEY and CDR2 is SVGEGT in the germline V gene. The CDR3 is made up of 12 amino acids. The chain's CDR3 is CASSARVSEAFF. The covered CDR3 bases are TGTGCCAGCAGTGCCAGGGTCTCAGAA.

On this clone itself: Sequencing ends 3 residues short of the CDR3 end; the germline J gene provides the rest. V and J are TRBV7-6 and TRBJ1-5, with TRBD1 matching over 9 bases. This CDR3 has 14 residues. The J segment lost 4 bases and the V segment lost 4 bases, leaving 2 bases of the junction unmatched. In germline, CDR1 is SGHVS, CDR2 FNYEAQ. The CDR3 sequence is CASSYGTGNQPQHF. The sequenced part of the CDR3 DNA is TGTGCCAGCAGCTATGGGACAGGGAATCAGCCC.